This TCR beta chain originates from a study of T-cell memory formation after mild COVID-19. For the study at large: TCR clusters were largely donor specific. General observations from the study: Clones that contracted clustered mainly in CM and EM if CD4+ and in EMRA if CD8+.

TCRdb called the 5' RACE reads again in MiXCR, with one record for every CDR3 protein. The sample contains roughly 190,000 distinct CDR3 sequences, roughly 30% of which appear only once. This CDR3 is built from 14 residues. J gave up 5 bases and V 6 bases, and 7 bases lay outside the gene matches. A note on this clonotype: Its antigen is still unknown.

J is TRBJ1-5 and V is TRBV12-3 or TRBV12-4; 7 positions agree with TRBD1. The sample taken for sequencing was PBMCs or a T cell subset sorted from them (not recorded which). The sequence was collected from an adult woman who had mild COVID-19 (a few samples of this study predate the infection). Cell type and time point are not known. CDR3 DNA: TGTGCCAGCAGCTCTACTACAGGGGATCAGCCCCAGCATTTT. This codes for CASSSTTGDQPQHF.